The rows below give T cell receptor beta chains drawn from one sample of a study of regulatory T cells in long-lasting Graves disease. In TCRdb, the multiplex PCR reads were re-called with MiXCR into one record per CDR3 protein. The repertoire holds 400,000 to 550,000 distinct CDR3 sequences, less than 20% seen once, with around a tenth in the top ten. This sample also appeared in a second study, on T cells in Graves' hyperthyroidism and ophthalmopathy.

This sample comprised peripheral blood mononuclear cells (PBMCs), obtained at new diagnosis, from a patient treated with antithyroid drugs. The receptor set was obtained from a woman aged 30 to 39 with Graves disease. The CDR3 runs from the conserved cysteine through the conserved F or W. Each record gives: D gene, J gene, clone size, V gene, CDR3 protein, CDR3 DNA. D genes are given only for firm matches. Size tells how often a clone was seen (once, few, many) or the class of an expanded clone, and some rows leave it out.

d_gene: TRBD1; j_gene: TRBJ2-1; abundance: many; v_gene: TRBV7-2; CDR3aa: CASTGQVMTDNEQFF; CDR3nt: TGTGCCAGCACCGGACAGGTGATGACAGACAATGAGCAGTTCTTC
d_gene: .; j_gene: TRBJ2-5; abundance: many; v_gene: TRBV29-1; CDR3aa: CSVEGPQETQYF; CDR3nt: TGCAGCGTTGAGGGGCCCCAAGAGACCCAGTACTTC
d_gene: TRBD2; j_gene: TRBJ2-7; abundance: few; v_gene: TRBV27; CDR3aa: CASSPWTSGGGVYEQYF; CDR3nt: TGTGCCAGCAGTCCCTGGACTAGCGGGGGGGGAGTCTACGAGCAGTACTTC
d_gene: .; j_gene: TRBJ1-2; abundance: many; v_gene: TRBV30; CDR3aa: CAWSVFGLDTGSGYTF; CDR3nt: TGTGCCTGGAGTGTATTCGGGCTGGACACCGGGAGTGGCTACACCTTC
d_gene: .; j_gene: TRBJ2-2; abundance: .; v_gene: TRBV24-1; CDR3aa: CATSDLHPGTGELFF; CDR3nt: TGTGCCACCAGTGATCTCCACCCGGGGACCGGGGAGCTGTTTTTT
d_gene: TRBD1; j_gene: TRBJ2-7; abundance: many; v_gene: TRBV5-5; CDR3aa: CASSHRQGMGEQYF; CDR3nt: TGTGCCAGCAGTCACCGACAGGGGATGGGCGAGCAGTACTTC
d_gene: TRBD1; j_gene: TRBJ2-7; abundance: .; v_gene: TRBV10-3; CDR3aa: CAIRDNRGSHEQYF; CDR3nt: TGTGCCATCAGGGACAACAGGGGTTCTCACGAGCAGTACTTC
d_gene: TRBD1; j_gene: TRBJ2-1; abundance: many; v_gene: TRBV27; CDR3aa: CASSFEGQGPIDEQFF; CDR3nt: TGTGCCAGCAGTTTTGAAGGACAGGGTCCCATCGATGAGCAGTTCTTC
d_gene: .; j_gene: TRBJ1-5; abundance: few; v_gene: TRBV19; CDR3aa: CASSIWVGGGNQPQHF; CDR3nt: TGTGCCAGTAGTATCTGGGTCGGAGGGGGGAATCAGCCCCAGCATTTT
d_gene: .; j_gene: TRBJ2-3; abundance: few; v_gene: TRBV10-3; CDR3aa: CAGAPAGITDTQYF; CDR3nt: TGTGCCGGGGCCCCTGCGGGAATAACAGATACGCAGTATTTT
d_gene: .; j_gene: TRBJ1-1; abundance: few; v_gene: TRBV29-1; CDR3aa: CSVVGGSSSTEAFF; CDR3nt: TGCAGCGTTGTCGGGGGTAGTAGTAGCACTGAAGCTTTCTTT
d_gene: .; j_gene: TRBJ1-2; abundance: many; v_gene: TRBV27; CDR3aa: CASSPNPWSYTF; CDR3nt: TGTGCCAGCAGTCCAAACCCGTGGAGCTACACCTTC
d_gene: .; j_gene: TRBJ1-5; abundance: .; v_gene: TRBV2; CDR3aa: CASSKGTRGTYSNQPQHF; CDR3nt: TGTGCCAGCAGTAAGGGGACACGAGGGACCTATAGCAATCAGCCCCAGCATTTT
d_gene: TRBD2; j_gene: TRBJ2-1; abundance: .; v_gene: TRBV29-1; CDR3aa: CSFGLAVNEQFF; CDR3nt: TGCAGCTTTGGACTAGCGGTCAATGAGCAGTTCTTC
d_gene: TRBD2; j_gene: TRBJ2-7; abundance: .; v_gene: TRBV20-1; CDR3aa: CSAKAGDTYEQYF; CDR3nt: TGCAGTGCTAAAGCGGGAGATACCTACGAGCAGTACTTC
d_gene: .; j_gene: TRBJ1-1; abundance: many; v_gene: TRBV2; CDR3aa: CASRGIVGTEAFF; CDR3nt: TGTGCCAGCAGGGGAATAGTGGGCACTGAAGCTTTCTTT
d_gene: TRBD2; j_gene: TRBJ2-3; abundance: many; v_gene: TRBV7-6; CDR3aa: CASSTLAGGPVDTQYF; CDR3nt: TGTGCCAGCAGCACACTAGCGGGAGGGCCGGTAGATACGCAGTATTTT
d_gene: .; j_gene: TRBJ2-1; abundance: many; v_gene: TRBV10-3; CDR3aa: CAISRDEKGEQFF; CDR3nt: TGTGCCATCAGCCGGGACGAGAAGGGTGAGCAGTTCTTC
d_gene: TRBD1; j_gene: TRBJ2-1; abundance: many; v_gene: TRBV18; CDR3aa: CASSPRTGVLISYNEQFF; CDR3nt: TGTGCCAGCTCACCCCGGACAGGCGTTCTTATCTCCTACAATGAGCAGTTCTTC
d_gene: .; j_gene: TRBJ1-2; abundance: many; v_gene: TRBV27; CDR3aa: CASSLVRGSFDGYTF; CDR3nt: TGTGCCAGCAGTTTGGTTAGGGGTTCTTTTGATGGCTACACCTTC
d_gene: .; j_gene: TRBJ2-3; abundance: many; v_gene: TRBV20-1; CDR3aa: CSARVGPPDTQYF; CDR3nt: TGCAGTGCTAGAGTTGGGCCACCAGATACGCAGTATTTT
d_gene: .; j_gene: TRBJ2-2; abundance: .; v_gene: TRBV27; CDR3aa: CASSLFGGTNTGELFF; CDR3nt: TGTGCCAGCAGTTTATTCGGGGGCACGAACACCGGGGAGCTGTTTTTT
d_gene: .; j_gene: TRBJ2-1; abundance: few; v_gene: TRBV12-3/TRBV12-4; CDR3aa: CASVPDLVYSYNEQFF; CDR3nt: TGTGCCAGCGTCCCGGACCTCGTCTACTCCTACAATGAGCAGTTCTTC
d_gene: .; j_gene: TRBJ1-1; abundance: few; v_gene: TRBV19; CDR3aa: CAVKRAGTRTEAFF; CDR3nt: TGTGCCGTCAAAAGGGCAGGGACGAGGACTGAAGCTTTCTTT
d_gene: TRBD2; j_gene: TRBJ2-5; abundance: .; v_gene: TRBV9; CDR3aa: CASSSGLARETQYF; CDR3nt: TGTGCCAGCAGCTCAGGACTAGCGCGGGAGACCCAGTACTTC
d_gene: .; j_gene: TRBJ1-1; abundance: many; v_gene: TRBV30; CDR3aa: CAWSVPGTEAFF; CDR3nt: TGTGCCTGGAGTGTACCCGGCACTGAAGCTTTCTTT
d_gene: .; j_gene: TRBJ1-4; abundance: .; v_gene: TRBV15; CDR3aa: CATSRDTDEKLFF; CDR3nt: TGTGCCACCAGCAGAGACACGGATGAAAAACTGTTTTTT
d_gene: .; j_gene: TRBJ2-1; abundance: few; v_gene: TRBV5-5; CDR3aa: CASSDAGFHEQFF; CDR3nt: TGTGCCAGCAGCGACGCAGGGTTCCATGAGCAGTTCTTC
d_gene: TRBD1; j_gene: TRBJ1-5; abundance: few; v_gene: TRBV19; CDR3aa: CASSATGANQPQHF; CDR3nt: TGTGCCAGTAGCGCAACAGGGGCTAATCAGCCCCAGCATTTT
d_gene: .; j_gene: TRBJ2-2; abundance: many; v_gene: TRBV5-1; CDR3aa: CASSLDRANTGELFF; CDR3nt: TGTGCCAGCAGTTTAGACAGAGCGAACACCGGGGAGCTGTTTTTT
d_gene: .; j_gene: TRBJ2-1; abundance: few; v_gene: TRBV24-1; CDR3aa: CATSEAGAVSGSEQFF; CDR3nt: TGTGCCACCAGTGAGGCCGGGGCCGTTTCTGGGAGTGAGCAGTTCTTC
d_gene: .; j_gene: TRBJ1-6; abundance: many; v_gene: TRBV18; CDR3aa: CASSRNLGQDSSPLHF; CDR3nt: TGTGCCAGCTCCCGAAACCTGGGCCAAGACTCTTCACCCCTCCACTTT
d_gene: TRBD2; j_gene: TRBJ2-1; abundance: .; v_gene: TRBV4-2; CDR3aa: CASGRTSGSGNEQFF; CDR3nt: TGTGCCAGCGGAAGGACTAGCGGGAGTGGTAATGAGCAGTTCTTC
d_gene: .; j_gene: TRBJ1-2; abundance: many; v_gene: TRBV27; CDR3aa: CASMGSANYGYTF; CDR3nt: TGTGCCAGCATGGGTTCCGCTAACTATGGCTACACCTTC
d_gene: TRBD2; j_gene: TRBJ2-1; abundance: .; v_gene: TRBV20-1; CDR3aa: CSAPGVSGSSYNEQFF; CDR3nt: TGCAGTGCTCCAGGGGTCAGCGGGAGCTCCTACAATGAGCAGTTCTTC
d_gene: .; j_gene: TRBJ2-3; abundance: .; v_gene: TRBV5-1; CDR3aa: CASSSLAGSFGADTQYF; CDR3nt: TGCGCCAGCAGTTCCCTAGCCGGATCCTTCGGAGCAGATACGCAGTATTTT
d_gene: TRBD2; j_gene: TRBJ2-3; abundance: many; v_gene: TRBV12-3/TRBV12-4; CDR3aa: CASSRTSGRTDTQYF; CDR3nt: TGTGCCAGCAGCCGGACTAGCGGGAGAACAGATACGCAGTATTTT
d_gene: .; j_gene: TRBJ2-3; abundance: many; v_gene: TRBV6-1; CDR3aa: CASTPGISTDTQYF; CDR3nt: TGTGCCAGCACCCCCGGGATCAGCACAGATACGCAGTATTTT
d_gene: TRBD2; j_gene: TRBJ2-3; abundance: many; v_gene: TRBV27; CDR3aa: CASSTGTSGITDTQYF; CDR3nt: TGTGCCAGCAGTACCGGGACTAGCGGTATCACAGATACGCAGTATTTT
d_gene: TRBD2; j_gene: TRBJ2-5; abundance: many; v_gene: TRBV20-1; CDR3aa: CSGGRMAGAVTQYF; CDR3nt: TGCAGTGGGGGAAGGATGGCGGGAGCGGTGACCCAGTACTTC
d_gene: TRBD1; j_gene: TRBJ2-3; abundance: many; v_gene: TRBV14; CDR3aa: CASSPLPGQGADTQYF; CDR3nt: TGTGCCAGCAGCCCCCTTCCGGGACAGGGCGCGGATACGCAGTATTTT
d_gene: .; j_gene: TRBJ2-1; abundance: many; v_gene: TRBV12-3/TRBV12-4; CDR3aa: CASSLALVSEQFF; CDR3nt: TGTGCCAGCAGTTTAGCGCTAGTGAGTGAGCAGTTCTTC
d_gene: TRBD1; j_gene: TRBJ1-2; abundance: many; v_gene: TRBV30; CDR3aa: CAWKTWAGQGKRVYGYTF; CDR3nt: TGTGCCTGGAAAACTTGGGCAGGACAGGGGAAACGAGTCTATGGCTACACCTTC
d_gene: .; j_gene: TRBJ2-5; abundance: few; v_gene: TRBV7-9; CDR3aa: CASSDTGRETQYF; CDR3nt: TGTGCCAGCAGCGATACGGGGAGGGAGACCCAGTACTTC
d_gene: .; j_gene: TRBJ1-5; abundance: many; v_gene: TRBV27; CDR3aa: CASSLRENQPQHF; CDR3nt: TGTGCCAGCAGTTTACGGGAGAATCAGCCCCAGCATTTT
d_gene: .; j_gene: TRBJ1-2; abundance: few; v_gene: TRBV29-1; CDR3aa: CSVGSRQANYGYTF; CDR3nt: TGCAGCGTTGGATCTCGTCAAGCTAACTATGGCTACACCTTC
d_gene: .; j_gene: TRBJ2-7; abundance: many; v_gene: TRBV27; CDR3aa: CASSLPPEQYF; CDR3nt: TGTGCCAGCAGTTTACCCCCCGAGCAGTACTTC
d_gene: .; j_gene: TRBJ2-1; abundance: few; v_gene: TRBV7-6; CDR3aa: CASSLAGRGSSYNEQFF; CDR3nt: TGTGCCAGCAGCTTAGCGGGGCGGGGAAGCTCCTACAATGAGCAGTTCTTC
d_gene: .; j_gene: TRBJ2-1; abundance: .; v_gene: TRBV12-3/TRBV12-4; CDR3aa: CASSHMDNPALNEQFF; CDR3nt: TGTGCCAGCAGTCACATGGACAACCCAGCCCTCAATGAGCAGTTCTTC
d_gene: .; j_gene: TRBJ2-7; abundance: few; v_gene: TRBV24-1; CDR3aa: CATSDSSYEQYF; CDR3nt: TGTGCCACCTCGGACAGCTCCTACGAGCAGTACTTC
d_gene: TRBD2; j_gene: TRBJ2-1; abundance: many; v_gene: TRBV12-3/TRBV12-4; CDR3aa: CASSRLAATDEQFF; CDR3nt: TGTGCCAGCAGTAGACTAGCGGCGACCGATGAGCAGTTCTTC
d_gene: .; j_gene: TRBJ1-2; abundance: few; v_gene: TRBV5-1; CDR3aa: CASSHGRLEGFTF; CDR3nt: TGCGCCAGCAGCCACGGGAGACTGGAGGGCTTCACCTTC
d_gene: .; j_gene: TRBJ2-3; abundance: few; v_gene: TRBV6-4; CDR3aa: CASSDSPRGTQYF; CDR3nt: TGTGCCAGCAGTGACTCTCCTCGGGGTACGCAGTATTTT
d_gene: TRBD2; j_gene: TRBJ2-1; abundance: .; v_gene: TRBV25-1; CDR3aa: CASSEFASGMMNEQFF; CDR3nt: TGTGCCAGCAGTGAATTTGCTAGCGGGATGATGAATGAGCAGTTCTTC
d_gene: TRBD1; j_gene: TRBJ2-5; abundance: .; v_gene: TRBV12-3/TRBV12-4; CDR3aa: CASRKQGADQETQYF; CDR3nt: TGTGCCAGCAGGAAACAGGGGGCGGACCAAGAGACCCAGTACTTC
d_gene: TRBD1; j_gene: TRBJ2-7; abundance: many; v_gene: TRBV28; CDR3aa: CASSLWGQGPYEQYF; CDR3nt: TGTGCCAGCAGTTTATGGGGACAGGGACCCTACGAGCAGTACTTC
d_gene: .; j_gene: TRBJ2-5; abundance: many; v_gene: TRBV20-1; CDR3aa: CSSAEETQYF; CDR3nt: TGCAGCTCGGCCGAAGAGACCCAGTACTTC
d_gene: .; j_gene: TRBJ2-3; abundance: few; v_gene: TRBV20-1; CDR3aa: CSAQPGDTQYF; CDR3nt: TGCAGTGCGCAACCCGGAGATACGCAGTATTTT
d_gene: .; j_gene: TRBJ2-5; abundance: .; v_gene: TRBV18; CDR3aa: CASSRYQGPTKETQYF; CDR3nt: TGTGCCAGCTCACGATACCAGGGGCCAACTAAAGAGACCCAGTACTTC
d_gene: .; j_gene: TRBJ1-2; abundance: many; v_gene: TRBV7-9; CDR3aa: CASSHPGRSANYGYTF; CDR3nt: TGTGCCAGCAGCCATCCGGGACGTTCGGCTAACTATGGCTACACCTTC